These 16 T cell receptor beta chains share one sample of origin, sequenced in a study of blood T cells in healthy people across ages. A second PCR of roughly 7 to 11 cycles used a sample-barcoded 5' primer and a J-beta primer mix. TCRdb analysed the 5' RACE reads with MiXCR anew, one entry per CDR3 protein. Altogether roughly 2 million distinct CDR3 sequences are present, around 48% being singletons, with the ten largest covering less than 2.5%. Sequencing input: blood. The receptors come from a woman aged 40 to 50 in good health.

This clonotype occurred a few times. The CDR3 is CASSFQVAAGPQETQYF. CDR3 coding DNA: TGCGCCAGCAGCTTCCAAGTTGCGGCAGGGCCCCAAGAGACCCAGTACTTC. This chain links TRBV5-1 with TRBJ2-5; a weak D match, TRBD1 (5 bases). The CDR3 extends over 17 amino acids. The germline V and J ends were trimmed by 2 bases and 1 base, with 18 bases remaining between them. From germline, CDR1 is SGHRS and CDR2 YFSETQ.

This chain uses TRBV7-9 with TRBJ1-1; TRBD1 is a possible D gene (5 bases). The V and J ends lost 1 base and 5 bases respectively, with 17 bases between them. The germline CDR1 and CDR2 sequences are SEHNR and FQNEAQ (reference sequence). The CDR3 is 16 residues long. Here the CDR3 reads CASSLVRSLGGTEAFF. DNA for the CDR3: TGTGCCAGCAGCTTAGTCCGGAGCCTCGGGGGGACTGAAGCTTTCTTT.

This clonotype was detected a few times. The genes are TRBV9 and TRBJ1-2, with D possibly TRBD1 on 5 matching bases. The CDR3 loop spans 15 amino acids. Germline CDR1 reads SGDLS; CDR2 reads YYNGEE. The V end lost 3 bases, the J end lost 2 bases, and 14 bases lay between the germline ends. CDR3 amino acids: CASSADGTYNYGYTF. In DNA, the CDR3 is TGTGCCAGCAGCGCCGACGGGACCTACAACTATGGCTACACCTTC.

This rearrangement joins TRBV12-3 or TRBV12-4 to TRBJ1-2; 8 bases map to TRBD1. This CDR3 is 15 amino acids long. The trim removed 2 bases at V and 4 bases at J, leaving 6 bases unmatched. The CDR3 loop is CASSLSDRDVYGYTF. The CDR3 coding sequence is TGTGCCAGCAGTTTATCGGACAGGGACGTCTATGGCTACACCTTC.

The chain is built from TRBV27 and TRBJ1-2; D remains unclear. Germline CDR1 MNHEY, CDR2 SMNVEV (reference sequence). The CDR3 has 14 residues. V lost 5 bases to trimming and J lost 5 bases, with 15 bases between them. Here the CDR3 reads CASSIGRARYGYTF. As DNA, the CDR3 is TGTGCCAGCAGTATAGGACGGGCGAGATATGGCTACACCTTC.

This clonotype was observed a handful of times. This chain connects TRBV15 to TRBJ2-3; 9 bases are shared with TRBD1. The CDR3 has 16 residues. CDR1 and CDR2 (germline): LNHNV, YYDKDF (reference sequence). V shed 1 base and J 3 bases; nucleotides not matched to a gene: 5. The DNA for the CDR3 is TGTGCCACCAGCAGAGTAGGGACAGGGCTAACAGATACGCAGTATTTT. Protein: CATSRVGTGLTDTQYF.

The chain carries TRBV7-8 and TRBJ1-1; maybe TRBD1 (5 bases). The V and J ends lost 5 bases and 4 bases respectively, with 17 bases between them. The CDR3 covers 15 residues. Germline-derived CDR1 and CDR2 are SGHVS and FQNEAQ. In DNA form, the CDR3 reads TGTGCCAGCAGCCGTGTAGGGACCTTGAGCACTGAAGCTTTCTTT. Residues: CASSRVGTLSTEAFF.

The rearrangement links TRBV7-2 to TRBJ2-7; 7 positions match TRBD1. The CDR3 consists of 15 residues. V was pared by 6 bases and J by 4 bases, with 12 bases of the junction left unmatched. Per germline, CDR1 SGHTA and CDR2 FQGNSA. CDR3 bases: TGTGCCAGCAGTCCGAAGACAGGGACGCCGTACGAGCAGTACTTC. Protein product: CASSPKTGTPYEQYF. The full variable domain, its missing parts supplied by reference TRBV7-2 and TRBJ2-7, is GAGVSQSPSNKVTEKGKDVELRCDPISGHTALYWYRQSLGQGLEFLIYFQGNSAPDKSGLPSDRFSAERTGGSVSTLTIQRTQQEDSAVYLCASSPKTGTPYEQYFGPGTRLTVT.

This clonotype was detected ten times or more. One end of the junction does not line up with germline, which may come from a read error. The gene calls are TRBV5-1 and TRBJ2-5; D may be TRBD1 (5 bases). CDR1 is SGHRS and CDR2 is YFSETQ in the germline V gene. The CDR3 spans 14 residues. CDR3 DNA sequence: TGTGCCAGCAGCTTAGTAGGGGACCAAGAGACCCAGTACTTC. Residues: CASSLVGDQETQYF.

V gene TRBV4-2 combines with J gene TRBJ2-7; D gene unclear. The germline gives CDR1 LGHNA, CDR2 YNFKEQ. The CDR3 spans 16 residues. V lost 0 bases to trimming and J lost 3 bases, with 15 bases between them. CDR3: CASSQELKGPFYEQYF. The DNA for the CDR3 is TGTGCCAGCAGCCAAGAGCTAAAAGGGCCGTTCTACGAGCAGTACTTC.

This clonotype has a handful of counts. J is TRBJ2-3 and V is TRBV4-1; D is unclear. V dropped 1 base and J dropped 0 bases, with 11 bases sitting between them. The CDR3 spans 16 residues. Germline V gives CDR1 MGHRA, CDR2 YSYEKL. The CDR3 is CASSQVPDVSTDTQYF. The CDR3 bases are TGCGCCAGCAGCCAAGTCCCGGACGTTAGCACAGATACGCAGTATTTT.

This chain links TRBV27 with TRBJ2-3; D ambiguous. V lost 8 bases and J lost 5, with 11 bases in between. Germline CDR1 reads MNHEY; CDR2 reads SMNVEV (reference sequence). The CDR3 sequence is 12 residues long. CDR3 loop: CASAVGEDTQYF. The CDR3 DNA follows: TGTGCCAGCGCTGTTGGTGAAGATACGCAGTATTTT.

This clonotype was recorded many times. The chain couples TRBV4-2 to TRBJ2-7; possible D gene TRBD2, 6 bases. The germline CDR1 and CDR2 sequences are LGHNA and YNFKEQ. The CDR3 is 16 amino acids. The germline V and J ends were trimmed by 3 bases and 0 bases, with 15 bases remaining between them. The chain's CDR3 is CASSQALAVSSYEQYF. For the CDR3, the DNA is TGTGCCAGCAGCCAGGCGTTAGCGGTGAGCTCCTACGAGCAGTACTTC.

The chain combines TRBV10-3 with TRBJ1-1, with 8 bases matching TRBD1. This CDR3 is 15 amino acids long. V lost 6 bases to trimming and J lost 8 bases; unmatched junction nucleotides: 14. The V gene's germline CDR1 is ENHRY and CDR2 SYGVKD. CDR3 bases: TGTGCCATCAGCTGGACAGGGAGGGCCACATCCGAAGCTTTCTTT. This translates into CAISWTGRATSEAFF.

This clonotype has a handful of counts. The V call is TRBV5-5, the J call TRBJ1-2; 7 nucleotides line up with TRBD1. With V trimmed by 3 bases and J by 8 bases, 10 bases remained unmatched. The CDR3 is made up of 14 amino acids. Per the germline V gene, CDR1 is SGHKS and CDR2 is YYEKEE (reference sequence). DNA for the CDR3: TGTGCCAGCAGCTCCGCGGAGGGGGCAAGGGGCTACACCTTC. Translation: CASSSAEGARGYTF.

The V gene is TRBV11-2, the J gene TRBJ2-2; D might be TRBD1 or TRBD2, each matching 5 bases. Between the trimmed V and J ends, which lost 5 bases and 4 bases, there was a span of 14 bases. Germline-derived CDR1 and CDR2 are SGHAT and FQNNGV. The CDR3 runs 15 residues. The CDR3 reads CASSTQGAGTGELFF. The CDR3 bases are TGTGCCAGCAGCACCCAAGGGGCGGGCACCGGGGAGCTGTTTTTT.